The clone carrying this TCR beta chain was counted only a few times. V lost 3 bases and J 8 bases, leaving 10 bases between the germline ends. The CDR3 length is 12 residues. Per germline, CDR1 MNHEY and CDR2 SVGEGT. This entry comes from a study of blood T cell repertoires in COVID-19. The table came from immunoSEQ multiplex PCR; TCRdb's copy has only in-frame clones and leaves some out. The sample carries about 280,000 clones, approximately 86% recorded once. Specimen: peripheral blood. This clonotype was sampled from a man aged 18 to 35 with active or convalescent COVID-19. The chain recombines TRBV6-2 or TRBV6-3 with TRBJ1-2; D remains unclear. CDR3 sequence reads: CASSYGLRGYTF. The CDR3 coding sequence is TGTGCCAGCAGTTATGGGCTGAGAGGCTACACCTTC.